One T cell receptor (beta chain) is described in this entry. This CDR3 is 14 amino acids long. CDR1 is SGHRS, CDR2 YFSETQ, per germline. Trimming stripped 0 bases from V and 4 bases from J, with 8 bases between. The data originate from a study of T cell changes during pregnancy in multiple sclerosis. Data came from immunoSEQ multiplex PCR; TCRdb stores just in-frame clones and leaves some out. The sample holds approximately 40,000 clones, 88% seen once. The input for sequencing was CD4+ T cells from peripheral blood mononuclear cells, taken in the second trimester of pregnancy. The source of this sequence is a female donor with multiple sclerosis, enrolled in a pregnancy study. The chain uses TRBV5-1 and TRBJ2-1; D is perhaps TRBD1 (6 bases). CDR3 DNA: TGCGCCAGCAGCTTGGACAGGGTTTACAATGAGCAGTTCTTC. It encodes CASSLDRVYNEQFF.